This T cell receptor (beta chain) was observed in a study of T cells in Graves' hyperthyroidism and ophthalmopathy (dated by TCRdb to the late 2010s). Study-wide context: Peripheral blood was sampled at the time of initial diagnosis, prior to any treatment. For training and testing, the 100 or so patients in the discovery cohort were randomly divided in a 7:3 ratio. According to the paper, TCR Vbeta CDR3 sequencing was carried out on approximately 140 peripheral blood samples, which came from around 43 ophthalmopathy, under 80 hyperthyroidism and about 17 progressor patients. Once sampling was done, hyperthyroidism patients were given methimazole at a starting dose of 30 mg daily, whereas ophthalmopathy patients were given high-dose intravenous methylprednisolone. The study also compared thyroid tissue and blood T-cell repertoires from five or six Graves' hyperthyroidism patients. To identify TCR V-J signatures that set the groups apart, the researchers used a discovery cohort of 100 or so patients, made up of 40 to 45 with Graves' ophthalmopathy and about 59 with stable Graves' hyperthyroidism. Prospective prediction of ophthalmopathy was tested in an independent validation cohort of 18 hyperthyroidism patients and some 17 patients who later progressed to ophthalmopathy.

V sheds 3 bases and J sheds 3 bases, leaving 11 bases between their ends. From the cysteine through the phenylalanine, the CDR3 covers 15 amino acids. Just CDR3 DNA is preserved here, 45 bases in frame from base 1. According to the germline V gene (reference sequence), CDR1 reads LNHDA and CDR2 reads SQIVND. This clonotype was detected a few times. The target of this receptor is not known. Per-base quality was not reported, and no clone a single base away is much larger than it. TCR beta CDR3 regions were amplified from RNA transcripts. For the first round of RT-PCR on the TCR CDR3, the HTBI primer set was used together with the Qiagen OneStep RT-PCR kit. Libraries were constructed in a second round of multiplex PCR, after which size selection and purification were carried out. The libraries were sequenced on an Illumina HiSeq2000 using paired-end 100 bp reads. The authors processed their data as follows. SOAPnuke was used to process the raw data, throwing out any read that contained adapters or uncalled bases, had a mean Phred below 15, or lacked an exact constant-primer or identifier match. COPE v1.2.5 was used to merge the high-quality paired reads, and each unique nucleotide sequence was defined as a clonotype. Clonotypes were aligned to IMGT TRBV, TRBD and TRBJ reference segments using MiTCR v1.1. Analysis was restricted to V-J combinations with a frequency above 0.0001, which covered about 99% of repertoires. A TCS score was defined as the ratio between F50 (clonal expansion) and ExV (chaos), using BLOSUM62-based TCRdist between CDR3 peptides within each V-J. Welch's t-statistics and random forest reduced fewer than 550 V-J features to 13, which were used in a naive Bayes classifier (R e1071). TCRdb applied fastp at Q25 and MiXCR to the public reads, then kept only in-frame beta chains. CDR3 protein sequences are deduplicated, and each keeps its most common genes and DNA. Here the V and J calls rest on TCRdb's processing, not on the authors' analysis. The sample includes some 770,000 distinct CDR3 sequences, with about a sixth observed a single time. The biggest ten clones account for over 7.5% of the sample.

Graves' hyperthyroidism was defined as stable when no progression to ophthalmopathy occurred over 18 months of follow-up. Hyperthyroidism patients were newly diagnosed, with disease duration under 2 months, and aged 18 to 65 years. Exclusion was applied to patients with uncontrolled infections, other autoimmune diseases, pregnancy or lactation. Diagnoses relied on clinical symptoms, serum thyroxine and TRAb, thyroid ultrasound and orbital computed tomography. Ficoll-Paque density gradient centrifugation was used to isolate PBMCs from around 10 ml of fresh peripheral blood. Trizol reagent was used to extract total RNA, and RNA quality was then checked on an Agilent 2100 Bioanalyzer. Points the paper makes about the study in general: No statistical method was used to set the sample size in advance, and investigators knew the group allocation. Most expanded thyroid clonotypes (frequency above 0.001) were also detected in blood, suggesting blood repertoires may reflect thyroid immune responses. In validation, the model predicted progression to ophthalmopathy with approximately 71% sensitivity and around 72% specificity, a median of about six months before onset. In cross-validation, a model built on a 13 V-J signature told ophthalmopathy apart from stable hyperthyroidism with 87.88% sensitivity and about 81% specificity, and in testing the same model reached 80%/75%.

Sequencing input: blood. The rearranged segments are TRBV19 and TRBJ2-2; a tentative D match to TRBD2 spans 5 bases. This sequence originates from a man between 18 and 35 years old with Graves' hyperthyroidism. For the CDR3, the sequence is CASSIPGLDTGELFF. At the DNA level, the sequence is TGTGCCAGTAGTATTCCAGGACTCGACACCGGGGAGCTGTTTTTT.